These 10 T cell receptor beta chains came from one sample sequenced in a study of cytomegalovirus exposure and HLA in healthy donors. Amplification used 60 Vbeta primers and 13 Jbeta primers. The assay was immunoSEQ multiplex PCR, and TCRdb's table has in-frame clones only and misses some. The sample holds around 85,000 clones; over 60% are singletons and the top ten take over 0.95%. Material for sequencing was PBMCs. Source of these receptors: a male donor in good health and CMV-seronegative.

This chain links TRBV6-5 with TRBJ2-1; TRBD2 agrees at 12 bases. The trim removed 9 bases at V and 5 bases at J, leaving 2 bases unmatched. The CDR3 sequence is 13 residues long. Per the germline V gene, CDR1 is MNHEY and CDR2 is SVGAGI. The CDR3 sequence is CASRLAGDNEQFF. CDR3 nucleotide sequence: TGTGCCAGTCGACTAGCGGGAGACAATGAGCAGTTCTTC.

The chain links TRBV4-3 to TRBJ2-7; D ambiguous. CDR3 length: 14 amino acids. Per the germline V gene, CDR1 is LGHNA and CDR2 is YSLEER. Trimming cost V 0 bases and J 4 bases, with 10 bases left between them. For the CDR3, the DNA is TGCGCCAGCAGCCAAGATTTTGGGCGATACGAGCAGTACTTC. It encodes CASSQDFGRYEQYF.

The CDR3 nucleotides are TGTGCCAGCAGCTTGTCCCGACTAGCTCGGGAGACCCAGTACTTC. As protein: CASSLSRLARETQYF. The V gene is TRBV5-4, the J gene TRBJ2-5; 7 positions agree with TRBD2. V lost 1 base to trimming and J lost 5 bases; unmatched junction nucleotides: 8. CDR1 and CDR2 (germline): SGHNT, YYREEE (reference sequence). The length of the CDR3 is 15 residues.

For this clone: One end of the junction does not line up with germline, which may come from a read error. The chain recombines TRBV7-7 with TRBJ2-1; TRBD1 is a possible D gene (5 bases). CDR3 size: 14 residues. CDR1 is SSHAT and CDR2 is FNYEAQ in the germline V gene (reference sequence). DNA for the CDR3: TGTGCTAGCAGCTTAGGGCAGGGCACGAGTGAGCAGTTCTTC. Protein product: CASSLGQGTSEQFF.

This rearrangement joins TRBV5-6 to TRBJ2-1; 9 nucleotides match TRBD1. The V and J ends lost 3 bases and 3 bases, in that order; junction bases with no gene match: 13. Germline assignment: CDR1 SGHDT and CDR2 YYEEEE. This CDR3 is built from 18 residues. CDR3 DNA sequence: TGTGCCAGCAGCTCGGCGGGACAGGGTGGAACCCTCTACAATGAGCAGTTCTTC. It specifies CASSSAGQGGTLYNEQFF.

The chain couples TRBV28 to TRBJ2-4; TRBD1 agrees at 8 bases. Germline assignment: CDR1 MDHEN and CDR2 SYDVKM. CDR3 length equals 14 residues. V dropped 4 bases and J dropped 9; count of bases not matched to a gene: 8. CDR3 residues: CASSSGQGSGIQYF. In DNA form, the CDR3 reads TGTGCCAGCAGTTCCGGACAGGGCTCGGGCATTCAGTACTTC. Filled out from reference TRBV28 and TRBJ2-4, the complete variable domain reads DVKVTQSSRYLVKRTGEKVFLECVQDMDHENMFWYRQDPGLGLRLIYFSYDVKMKEKGDIPEGYSVSREKKERFSLILESASTNQTSMYLCASSSGQGSGIQYFGAGTRLSVL.

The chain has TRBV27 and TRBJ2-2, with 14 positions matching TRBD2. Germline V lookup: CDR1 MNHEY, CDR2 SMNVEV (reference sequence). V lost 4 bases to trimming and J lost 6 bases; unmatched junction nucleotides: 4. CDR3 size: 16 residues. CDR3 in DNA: TGTGCCAGCAGTTCGGGACTAGCGGGGGTGTCCGGGGAGCTGTTTTTT. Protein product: CASSSGLAGVSGELFF.

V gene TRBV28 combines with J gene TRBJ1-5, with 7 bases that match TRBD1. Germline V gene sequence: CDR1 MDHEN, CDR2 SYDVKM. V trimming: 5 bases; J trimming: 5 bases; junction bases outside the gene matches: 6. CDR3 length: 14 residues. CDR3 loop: CASSRRTGDQPQHF. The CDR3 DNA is TGTGCCAGCAGTCGCAGAACAGGGGATCAGCCCCAGCATTTT.

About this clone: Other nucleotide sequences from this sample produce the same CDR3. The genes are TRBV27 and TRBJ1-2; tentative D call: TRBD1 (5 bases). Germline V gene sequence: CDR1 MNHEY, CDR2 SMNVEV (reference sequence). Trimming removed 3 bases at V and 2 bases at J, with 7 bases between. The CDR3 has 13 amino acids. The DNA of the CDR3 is TGTGCCAGCAGTTTTTCAGGGAACTATGGCTACACCTTC. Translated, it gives CASSFSGNYGYTF.

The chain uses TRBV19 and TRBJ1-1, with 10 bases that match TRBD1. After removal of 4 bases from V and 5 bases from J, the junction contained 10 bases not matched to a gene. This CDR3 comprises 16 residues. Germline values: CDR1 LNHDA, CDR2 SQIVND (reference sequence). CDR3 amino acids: CASSKDRGQVRTEAFF. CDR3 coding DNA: TGTGCCAGTAGTAAAGACAGGGGGCAGGTAAGAACTGAAGCTTTCTTT.